This TCR beta chain was identified in a study of control samples from healthy donors and cancer patients. Assay used: immunoSEQ multiplex PCR; TCRdb lists only in-frame clones, some missing. The sample has 90,000 or so clones, 84% seen once; the top ten hold roughly 39%. This CDR3 region has 15 residues. V was shortened by 3 bases and J by 6 bases, with 16 bases between the two germline ends. CDR1 is SGHDT and CDR2 is YYEEEE in the germline V gene. The J gene is TRBJ1-5, the V gene TRBV5-6, with D possibly matching TRBD1 (6 bases). This clonotype originated in a man between 70 and 80 years old with lung cancer. Sequencing was performed on PBMCs. The CDR3 DNA reads as TGTGCCAGCAGCTCAGGGGTTCGGGTGCCTCAGCCCCAGCATTTT. Its translation: CASSSGVRVPQPQHF.